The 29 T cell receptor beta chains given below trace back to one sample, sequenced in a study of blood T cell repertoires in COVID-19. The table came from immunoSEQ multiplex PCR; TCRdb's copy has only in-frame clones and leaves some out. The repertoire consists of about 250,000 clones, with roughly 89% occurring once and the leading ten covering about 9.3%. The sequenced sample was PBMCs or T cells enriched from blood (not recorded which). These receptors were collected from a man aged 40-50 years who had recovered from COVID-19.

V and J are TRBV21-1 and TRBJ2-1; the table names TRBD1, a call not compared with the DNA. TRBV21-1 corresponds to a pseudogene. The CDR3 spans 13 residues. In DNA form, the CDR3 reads TGTGCCAGCAGCAAGGACAGGGTTGATGAGCAGTTCTTC. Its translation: CASSKDRVDEQFF.

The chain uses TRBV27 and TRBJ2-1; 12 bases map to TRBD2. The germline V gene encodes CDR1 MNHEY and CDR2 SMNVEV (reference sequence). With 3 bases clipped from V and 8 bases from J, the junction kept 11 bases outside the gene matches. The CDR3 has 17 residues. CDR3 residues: CASSFLMTSGSVDEQFF. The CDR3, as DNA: TGTGCCAGCAGTTTCCTGATGACTAGCGGGAGTGTTGATGAGCAGTTCTTC.

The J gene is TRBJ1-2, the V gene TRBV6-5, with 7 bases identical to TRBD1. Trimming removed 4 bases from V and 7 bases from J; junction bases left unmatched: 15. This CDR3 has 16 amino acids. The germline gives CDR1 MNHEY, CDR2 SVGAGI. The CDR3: CASSFNPGQSLGGYTF. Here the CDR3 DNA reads TGTGCCAGCAGTTTCAACCCGGGACAGTCCCTCGGTGGCTACACCTTC.

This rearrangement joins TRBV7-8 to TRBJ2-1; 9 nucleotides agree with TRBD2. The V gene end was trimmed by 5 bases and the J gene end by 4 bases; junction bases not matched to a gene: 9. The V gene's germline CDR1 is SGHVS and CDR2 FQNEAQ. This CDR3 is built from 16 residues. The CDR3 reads CASSRLSGSTYNEQFF. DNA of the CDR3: TGTGCCAGCAGCCGACTTAGCGGGAGTACGTACAATGAGCAGTTCTTC.

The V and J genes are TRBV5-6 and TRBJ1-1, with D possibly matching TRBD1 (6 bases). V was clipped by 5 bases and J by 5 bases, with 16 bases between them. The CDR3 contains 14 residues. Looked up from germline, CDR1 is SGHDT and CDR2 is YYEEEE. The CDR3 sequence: CASSKGGLRTEAFF. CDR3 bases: TGTGCCAGCAGTAAGGGGGGGCTAAGAACTGAAGCTTTCTTT.

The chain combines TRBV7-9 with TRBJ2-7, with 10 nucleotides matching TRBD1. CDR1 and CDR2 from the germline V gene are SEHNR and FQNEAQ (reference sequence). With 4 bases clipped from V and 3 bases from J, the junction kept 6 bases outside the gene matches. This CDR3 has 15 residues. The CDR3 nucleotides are TGTGCCAGCAGCTCCCGGGACAGGGGTTTCTACGAGCAGTACTTC. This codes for CASSSRDRGFYEQYF.

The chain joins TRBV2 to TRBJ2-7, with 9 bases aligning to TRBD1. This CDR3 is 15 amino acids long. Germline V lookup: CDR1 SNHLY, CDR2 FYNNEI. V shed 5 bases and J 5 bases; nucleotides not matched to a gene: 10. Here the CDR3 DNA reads TGTGCCAGCAGTCCTCCACAGGGGGCAGGCCACGAGCAGTACTTC. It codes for CASSPPQGAGHEQYF.

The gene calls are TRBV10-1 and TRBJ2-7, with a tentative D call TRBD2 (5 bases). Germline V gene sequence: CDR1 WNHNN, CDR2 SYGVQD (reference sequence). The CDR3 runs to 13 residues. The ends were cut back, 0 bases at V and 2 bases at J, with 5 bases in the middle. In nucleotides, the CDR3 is TGCGCCAGCAGTGAGTCCGGGGCCTACGAGCAGTACTTC. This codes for CASSESGAYEQYF.

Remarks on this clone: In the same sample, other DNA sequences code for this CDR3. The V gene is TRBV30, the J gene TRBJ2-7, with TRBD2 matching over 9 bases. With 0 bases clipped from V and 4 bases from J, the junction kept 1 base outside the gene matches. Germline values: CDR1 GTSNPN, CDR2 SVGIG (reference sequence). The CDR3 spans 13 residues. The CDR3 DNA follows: TGTGCCTGGAGTGTAGCGGGGGGTTACGAGCAGTACTTC. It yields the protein CAWSVAGGYEQYF. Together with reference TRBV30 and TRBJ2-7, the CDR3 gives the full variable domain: SQTIHQWPATLVQPVGSPLSLECTVEGTSNPNLYWYRQAAGRGLQLLFYSVGIGQISSEVPQNLSASRPQDRQFILSSKKLLLSDSGFYLCAWSVAGGYEQYFGPGTRLTVT.

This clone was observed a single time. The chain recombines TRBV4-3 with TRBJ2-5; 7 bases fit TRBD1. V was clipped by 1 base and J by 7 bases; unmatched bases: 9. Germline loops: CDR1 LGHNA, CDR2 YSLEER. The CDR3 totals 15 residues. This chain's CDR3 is CASSQGVGQWGTQYF. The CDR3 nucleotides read TGCGCCAGCAGCCAAGGGGTGGGACAGTGGGGGACCCAGTACTTC.

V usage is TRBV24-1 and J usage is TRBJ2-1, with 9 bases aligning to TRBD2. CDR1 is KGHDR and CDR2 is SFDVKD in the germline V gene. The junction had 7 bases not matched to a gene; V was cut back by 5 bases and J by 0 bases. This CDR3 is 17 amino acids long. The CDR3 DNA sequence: TGTGCCACCAGTGCCCCGCGGGGGGGGGCCTCCTACAATGAGCAGTTCTTC. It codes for CATSAPRGGASYNEQFF.

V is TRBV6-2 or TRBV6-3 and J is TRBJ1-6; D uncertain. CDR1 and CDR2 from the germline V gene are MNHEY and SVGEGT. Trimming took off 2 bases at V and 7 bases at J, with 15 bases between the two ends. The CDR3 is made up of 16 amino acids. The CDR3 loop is CASSYVSGLRNSPLHF. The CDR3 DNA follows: TGTGCCAGCAGTTACGTTTCAGGTTTAAGGAATTCACCCCTCCACTTT.

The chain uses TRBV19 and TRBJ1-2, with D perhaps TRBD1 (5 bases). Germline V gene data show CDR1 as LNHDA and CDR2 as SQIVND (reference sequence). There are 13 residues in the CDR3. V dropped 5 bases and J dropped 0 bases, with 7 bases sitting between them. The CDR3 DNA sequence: TGTGCCAGTAGTTCGACAGCTAACTATGGCTACACCTTC. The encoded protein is CASSSTANYGYTF.

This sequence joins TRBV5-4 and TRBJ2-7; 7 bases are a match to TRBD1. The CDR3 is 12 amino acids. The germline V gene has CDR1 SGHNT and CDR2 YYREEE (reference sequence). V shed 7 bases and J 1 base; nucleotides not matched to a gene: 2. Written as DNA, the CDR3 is TGTGCCAGCGGACAGGAGTCCTACGAGCAGTACTTC. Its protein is CASGQESYEQYF. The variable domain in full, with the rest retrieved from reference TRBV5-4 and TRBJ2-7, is ETGVTQSPTHLIKTRGQQVTLRCSSQSGHNTVSWYQQALGQGPQFIFQYYREEENGRGNFPPRFSGLQFPNYSSELNVNALELDDSALYLCASGQESYEQYFGPGTRLTVT.

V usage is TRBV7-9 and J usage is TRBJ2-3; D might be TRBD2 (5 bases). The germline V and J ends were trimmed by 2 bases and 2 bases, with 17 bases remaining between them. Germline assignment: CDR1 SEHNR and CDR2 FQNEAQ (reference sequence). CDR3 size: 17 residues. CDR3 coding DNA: TGTGCCAGCAGCTTACCTATACAGAGGGAGATCACAGATACGCAGTATTTT. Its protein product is CASSLPIQREITDTQYF.

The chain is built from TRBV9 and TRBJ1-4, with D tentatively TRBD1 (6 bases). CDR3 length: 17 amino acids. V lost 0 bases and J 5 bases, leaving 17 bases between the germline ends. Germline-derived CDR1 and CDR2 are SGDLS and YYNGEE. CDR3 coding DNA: TGTGCCAGCAGCGTAGCGAGTTGGGGTCAGGGGAATGAAAAACTGTTTTTT. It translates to CASSVASWGQGNEKLFF.

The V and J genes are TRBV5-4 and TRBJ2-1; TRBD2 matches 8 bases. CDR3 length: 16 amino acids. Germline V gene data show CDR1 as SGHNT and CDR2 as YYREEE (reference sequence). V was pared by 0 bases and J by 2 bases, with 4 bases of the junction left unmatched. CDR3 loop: CASSLDAGGTYNEQFF. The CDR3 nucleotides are TGTGCCAGCAGCTTGGATGCGGGAGGAACCTACAATGAGCAGTTCTTC.

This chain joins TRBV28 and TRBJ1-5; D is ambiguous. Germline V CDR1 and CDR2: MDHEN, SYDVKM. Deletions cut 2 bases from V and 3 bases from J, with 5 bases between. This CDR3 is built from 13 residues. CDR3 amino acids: CASSLPFNQPQHF. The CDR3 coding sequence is TGTGCCAGCAGTTTACCATTCAATCAGCCCCAGCATTTT.

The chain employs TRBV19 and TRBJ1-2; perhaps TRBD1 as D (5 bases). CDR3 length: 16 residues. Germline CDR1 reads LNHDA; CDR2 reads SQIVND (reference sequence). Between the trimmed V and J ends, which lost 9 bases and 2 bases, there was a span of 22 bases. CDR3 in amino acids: CASHGEDGGINYGYTF. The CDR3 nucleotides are TGTGCCAGCCACGGGGAGGATGGGGGGATAAACTATGGCTACACCTTC. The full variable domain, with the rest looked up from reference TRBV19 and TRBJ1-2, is DGGITQSPKYLFRKEGQNVTLSCEQNLNHDAMYWYRQDPGQGLRLIYYSQIVNDFQKGDIAEGYSVSREKKESFPLTVTSAQKNPTAFYLCASHGEDGGINYGYTFGSGTRLTVV.

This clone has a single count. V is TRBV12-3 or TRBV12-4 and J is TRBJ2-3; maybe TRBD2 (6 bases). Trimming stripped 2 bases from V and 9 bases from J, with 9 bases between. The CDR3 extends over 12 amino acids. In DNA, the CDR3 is TGTGCCAGCAGTTTAACTAGCTTAACGCAGTATTTT. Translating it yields CASSLTSLTQYF.

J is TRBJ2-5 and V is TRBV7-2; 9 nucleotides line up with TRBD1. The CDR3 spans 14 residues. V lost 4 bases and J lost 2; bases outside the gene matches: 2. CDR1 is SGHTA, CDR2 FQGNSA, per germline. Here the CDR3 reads CASSSDRGQETQYF. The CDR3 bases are TGTGCCAGCAGCTCCGACAGGGGGCAAGAGACCCAGTACTTC.

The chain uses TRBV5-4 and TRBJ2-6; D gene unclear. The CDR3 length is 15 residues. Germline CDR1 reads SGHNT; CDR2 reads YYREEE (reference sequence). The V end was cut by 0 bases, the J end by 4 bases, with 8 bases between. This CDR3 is CASSLGRSGANVLTF. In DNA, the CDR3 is TGTGCCAGCAGCTTGGGCAGATCGGGGGCCAACGTCCTGACTTTC. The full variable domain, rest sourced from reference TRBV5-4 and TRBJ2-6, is ETGVTQSPTHLIKTRGQQVTLRCSSQSGHNTVSWYQQALGQGPQFIFQYYREEENGRGNFPPRFSGLQFPNYSSELNVNALELDDSALYLCASSLGRSGANVLTFGAGSRLTVL.

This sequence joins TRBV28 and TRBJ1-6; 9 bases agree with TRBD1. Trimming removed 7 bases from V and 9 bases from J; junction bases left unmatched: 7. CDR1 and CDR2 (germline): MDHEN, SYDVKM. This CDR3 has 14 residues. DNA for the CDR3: TGTGCCAGCAACCGGGACAGGGCCAGTTCACCCCTCCACTTT. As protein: CASNRDRASSPLHF.

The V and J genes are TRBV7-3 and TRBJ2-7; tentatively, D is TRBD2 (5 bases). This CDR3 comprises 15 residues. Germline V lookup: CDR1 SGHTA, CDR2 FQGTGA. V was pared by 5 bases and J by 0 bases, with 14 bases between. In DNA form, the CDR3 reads TGTGCCAGCAGCCCCGGACCCGGAGGCTCCTACGAGCAGTACTTC. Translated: CASSPGPGGSYEQYF.

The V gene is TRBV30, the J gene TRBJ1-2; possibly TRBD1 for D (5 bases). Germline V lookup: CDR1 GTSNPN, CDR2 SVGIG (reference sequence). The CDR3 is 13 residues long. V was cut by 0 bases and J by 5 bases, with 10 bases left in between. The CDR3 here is CAWSVQAGYGYTF. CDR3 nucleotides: TGTGCCTGGAGTGTACAGGCAGGATATGGCTACACCTTC.

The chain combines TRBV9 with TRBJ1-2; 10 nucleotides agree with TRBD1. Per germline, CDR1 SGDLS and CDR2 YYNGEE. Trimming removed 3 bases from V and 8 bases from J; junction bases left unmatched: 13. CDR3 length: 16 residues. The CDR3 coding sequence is TGTGCCAGCAGCGGGAAACATGGACAGGGGGGACGGGGCTACACCTTC. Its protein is CASSGKHGQGGRGYTF.

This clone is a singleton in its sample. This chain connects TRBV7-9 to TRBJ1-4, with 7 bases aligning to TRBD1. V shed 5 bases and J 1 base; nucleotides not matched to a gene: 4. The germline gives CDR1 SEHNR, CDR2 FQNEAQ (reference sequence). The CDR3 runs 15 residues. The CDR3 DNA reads TGTGCCAGCAGCCCTAGACAGGGAACTAATGAAAAACTGTTTTTT. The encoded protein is CASSPRQGTNEKLFF.

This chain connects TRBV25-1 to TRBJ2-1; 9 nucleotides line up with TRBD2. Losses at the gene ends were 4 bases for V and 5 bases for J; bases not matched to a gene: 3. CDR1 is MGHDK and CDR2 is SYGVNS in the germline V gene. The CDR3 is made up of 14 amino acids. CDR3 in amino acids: CASSGSGGHNEQFF. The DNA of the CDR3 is TGTGCCAGCAGTGGTAGCGGGGGCCACAATGAGCAGTTCTTC.

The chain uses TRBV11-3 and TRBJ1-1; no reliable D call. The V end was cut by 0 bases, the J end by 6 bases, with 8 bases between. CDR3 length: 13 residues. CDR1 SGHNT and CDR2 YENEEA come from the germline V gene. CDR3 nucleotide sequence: TGTGCCAGCAGCTTAGACACAGTGGCTGAAGCTTTCTTT. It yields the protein CASSLDTVAEAFF.